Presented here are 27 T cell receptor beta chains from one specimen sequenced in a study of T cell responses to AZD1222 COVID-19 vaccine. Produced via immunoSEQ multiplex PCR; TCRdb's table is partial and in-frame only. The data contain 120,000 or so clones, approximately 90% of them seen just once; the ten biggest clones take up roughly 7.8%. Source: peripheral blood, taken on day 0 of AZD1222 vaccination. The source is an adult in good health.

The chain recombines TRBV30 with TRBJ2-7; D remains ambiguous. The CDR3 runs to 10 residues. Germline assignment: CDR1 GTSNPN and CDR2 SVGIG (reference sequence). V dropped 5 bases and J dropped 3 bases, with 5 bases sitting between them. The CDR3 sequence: CAWGSYEQYF. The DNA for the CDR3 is TGTGCCTGGGGAAGCTACGAGCAGTACTTC.

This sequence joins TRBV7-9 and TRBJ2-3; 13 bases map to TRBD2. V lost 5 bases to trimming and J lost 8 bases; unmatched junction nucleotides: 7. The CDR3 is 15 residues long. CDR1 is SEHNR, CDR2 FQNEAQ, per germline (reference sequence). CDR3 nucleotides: TGTGCCAGCAGCCTACTAGCGGGGGGGATGGTTACGCAGTATTTT. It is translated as CASSLLAGGMVTQYF.

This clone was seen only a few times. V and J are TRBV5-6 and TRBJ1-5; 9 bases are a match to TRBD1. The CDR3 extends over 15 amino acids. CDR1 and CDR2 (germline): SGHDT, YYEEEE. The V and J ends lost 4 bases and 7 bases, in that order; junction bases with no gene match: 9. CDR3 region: CASSLDRDRAQPQHF. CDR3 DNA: TGTGCCAGCAGCCTCGACCGGGACAGGGCCCAGCCCCAGCATTTT.

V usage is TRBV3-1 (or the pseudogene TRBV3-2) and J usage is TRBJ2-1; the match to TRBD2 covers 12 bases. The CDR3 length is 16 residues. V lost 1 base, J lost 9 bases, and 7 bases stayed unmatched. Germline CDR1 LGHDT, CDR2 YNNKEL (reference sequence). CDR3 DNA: TGTGCCAGCAGCCAAGTTTCTAGCGGGGGGGCCGCTGAGCAGTTCTTC. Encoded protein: CASSQVSSGGAAEQFF.

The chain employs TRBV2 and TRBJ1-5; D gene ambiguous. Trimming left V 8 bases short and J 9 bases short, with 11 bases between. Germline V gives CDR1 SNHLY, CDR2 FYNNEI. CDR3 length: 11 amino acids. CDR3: CASGSQRPQHF. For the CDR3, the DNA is TGTGCCAGCGGGTCTCAACGGCCCCAGCATTTT.

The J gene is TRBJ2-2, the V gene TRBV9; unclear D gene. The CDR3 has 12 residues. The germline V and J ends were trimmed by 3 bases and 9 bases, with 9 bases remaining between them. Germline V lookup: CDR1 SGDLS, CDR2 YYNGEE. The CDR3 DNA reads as TGTGCCAGCAGCGGCCTAGGGAGGGAGCTGTTTTTT. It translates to CASSGLGRELFF.

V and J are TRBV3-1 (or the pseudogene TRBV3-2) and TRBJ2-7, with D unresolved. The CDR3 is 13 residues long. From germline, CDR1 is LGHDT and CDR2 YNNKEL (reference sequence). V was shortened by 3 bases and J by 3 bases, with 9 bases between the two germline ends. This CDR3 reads CASSQGRLYEQYF. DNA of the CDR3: TGTGCCAGCAGCCAGGGTCGGCTCTACGAGCAGTACTTC.

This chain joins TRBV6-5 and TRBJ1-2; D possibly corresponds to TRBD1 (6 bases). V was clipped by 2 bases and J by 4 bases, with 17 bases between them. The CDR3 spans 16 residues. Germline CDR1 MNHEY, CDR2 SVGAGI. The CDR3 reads CASSYGRGGVVYGYTF. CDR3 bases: TGTGCCAGCAGTTACGGCAGGGGTGGGGTGGTCTATGGCTACACCTTC.

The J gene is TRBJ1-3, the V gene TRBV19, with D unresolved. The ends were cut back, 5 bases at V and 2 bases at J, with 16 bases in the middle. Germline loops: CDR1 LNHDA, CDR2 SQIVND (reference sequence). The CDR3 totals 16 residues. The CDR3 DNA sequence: TGTGCCAGTAGTCCCCGGACCTTTTTGACTGGAAACACCATATATTTT. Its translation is CASSPRTFLTGNTIYF. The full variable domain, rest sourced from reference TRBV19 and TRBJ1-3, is DGGITQSPKYLFRKEGQNVTLSCEQNLNHDAMYWYRQDPGQGLRLIYYSQIVNDFQKGDIAEGYSVSREKKESFPLTVTSAQKNPTAFYLCASSPRTFLTGNTIYFGEGSWLTVV.

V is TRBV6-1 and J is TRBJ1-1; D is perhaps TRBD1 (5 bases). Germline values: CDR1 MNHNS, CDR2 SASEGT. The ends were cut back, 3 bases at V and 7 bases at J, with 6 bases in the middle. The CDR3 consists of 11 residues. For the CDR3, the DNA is TGTGCCAGCAGTGACAGGGTTGAAGCTTTCTTT. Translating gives CASSDRVEAFF.

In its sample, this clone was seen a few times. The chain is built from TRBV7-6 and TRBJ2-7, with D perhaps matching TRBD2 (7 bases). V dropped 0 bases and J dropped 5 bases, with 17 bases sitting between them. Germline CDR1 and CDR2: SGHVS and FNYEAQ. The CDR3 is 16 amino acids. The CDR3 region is CASSLAGGLGANEQYF. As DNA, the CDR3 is TGTGCCAGCAGCTTAGCGGGGGGGCTGGGGGCGAACGAGCAGTACTTC.

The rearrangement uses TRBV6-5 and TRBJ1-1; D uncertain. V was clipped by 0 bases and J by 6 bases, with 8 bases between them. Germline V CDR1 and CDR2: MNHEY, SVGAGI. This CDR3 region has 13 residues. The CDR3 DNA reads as TGTGCCAGCAGTTACTCGATCGGCGCTGAAGCTTTCTTT. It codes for CASSYSIGAEAFF.

The CDR3 coding sequence is TGTGCCAGCAGTTTGGTAGGGAATCAGCCCCAGCATTTT. It specifies CASSLVGNQPQHF. The rearrangement joins TRBV28 to TRBJ1-5, with D uncertain. This CDR3 has 13 amino acids. Deletions cut 3 bases from V and 4 bases from J, with 7 bases between. The germline V gene has CDR1 MDHEN and CDR2 SYDVKM.

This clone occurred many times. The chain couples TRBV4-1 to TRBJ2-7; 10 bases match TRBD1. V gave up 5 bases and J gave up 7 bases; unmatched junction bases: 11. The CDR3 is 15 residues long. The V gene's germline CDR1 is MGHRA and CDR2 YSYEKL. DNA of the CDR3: TGCGCCAGCAGCTTACCCGGGACAGGGGACGGGGAGCAGTACTTC. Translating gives CASSLPGTGDGEQYF.

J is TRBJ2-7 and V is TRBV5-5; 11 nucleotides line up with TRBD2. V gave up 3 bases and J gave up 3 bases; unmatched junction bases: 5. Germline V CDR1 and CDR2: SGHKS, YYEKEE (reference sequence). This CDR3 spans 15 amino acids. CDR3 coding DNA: TGTGCCAGCAGCTATCCGACTAGCGGGGTCTACGAGCAGTACTTC. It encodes CASSYPTSGVYEQYF. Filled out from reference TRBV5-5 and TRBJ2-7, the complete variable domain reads DAGVTQSPTHLIKTRGQQVTLRCSPISGHKSVSWYQQVLGQGPQFIFQYYEKEERGRGNFPDRFSARQFPNYSSELNVNALLLGDSALYLCASSYPTSGVYEQYFGPGTRLTVT.

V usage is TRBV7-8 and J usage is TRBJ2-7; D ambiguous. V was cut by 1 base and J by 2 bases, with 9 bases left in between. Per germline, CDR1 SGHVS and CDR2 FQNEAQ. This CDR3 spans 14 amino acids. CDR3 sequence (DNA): TGTGCCAGCAGCTTAGGTAACTTACCCTACGAGCAGTACTTC. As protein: CASSLGNLPYEQYF.

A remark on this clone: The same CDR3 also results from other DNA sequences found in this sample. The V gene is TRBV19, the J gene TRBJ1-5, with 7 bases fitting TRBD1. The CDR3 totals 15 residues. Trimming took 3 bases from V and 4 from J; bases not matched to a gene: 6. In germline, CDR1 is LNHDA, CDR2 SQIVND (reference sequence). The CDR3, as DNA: TGTGCCAGTAGTATCGGCCAGGGGGGAAATCAGCCCCAGCATTTT. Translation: CASSIGQGGNQPQHF.

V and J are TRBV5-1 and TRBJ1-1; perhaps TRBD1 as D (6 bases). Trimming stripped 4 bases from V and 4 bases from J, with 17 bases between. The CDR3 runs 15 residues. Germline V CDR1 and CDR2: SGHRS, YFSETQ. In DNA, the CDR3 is TGCGCCAGCAGCGACACACAGGGCAAGGGCACTGAAGCTTTCTTT. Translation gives CASSDTQGKGTEAFF.

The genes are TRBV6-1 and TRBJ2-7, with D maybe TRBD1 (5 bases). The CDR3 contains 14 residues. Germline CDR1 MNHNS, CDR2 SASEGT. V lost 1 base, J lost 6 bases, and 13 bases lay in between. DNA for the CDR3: TGTGCCAGCAGTGAAGGCGCAGGGTGGGTCGAGCAGTACTTC. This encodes CASSEGAGWVEQYF.

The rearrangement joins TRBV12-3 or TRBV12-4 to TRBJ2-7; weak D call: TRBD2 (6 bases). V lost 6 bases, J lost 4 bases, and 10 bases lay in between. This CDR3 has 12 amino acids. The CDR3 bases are TGTGCCAGCAGGGGCGGAGGGTACGAGCAGTACTTC. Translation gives CASRGGGYEQYF.

CDR3 protein: CSVVGDSTFYEQYF. DNA of the CDR3: TGCAGCGTTGTTGGGGACAGCACCTTCTACGAGCAGTACTTC. V is TRBV29-1 and J is TRBJ2-7; TRBD1 matches 7 bases. Germline V CDR1 and CDR2: SQVTM, ANQGSEA. The J segment lost 3 bases and the V segment lost 4 bases, leaving 9 bases of the junction unmatched. The CDR3 contains 14 residues.

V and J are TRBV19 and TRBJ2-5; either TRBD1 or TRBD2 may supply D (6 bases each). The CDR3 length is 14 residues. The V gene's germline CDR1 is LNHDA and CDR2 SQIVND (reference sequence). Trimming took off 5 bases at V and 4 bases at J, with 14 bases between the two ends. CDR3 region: CASSGRQGSETQYF. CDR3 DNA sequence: TGTGCCAGTAGTGGGAGGCAGGGGTCAGAGACCCAGTACTTC.

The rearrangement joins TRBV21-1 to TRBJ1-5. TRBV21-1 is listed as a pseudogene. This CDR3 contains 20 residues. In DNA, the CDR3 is TGTGCCAGCAGCAAACGGAGGGAAGGGTGTCTAATATATAGCAATCAGCCCCAGCATTTT. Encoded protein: CASSKRREGCLIYSNQPQHF.

The CDR3 DNA follows: TGTGCCAGCAGTGGCGGGGTCACAGATACGCAGTATTTT. Translating it yields CASSGGVTDTQYF. This chain joins TRBV2 and TRBJ2-3; the D gene is possibly TRBD2 (6 bases). Germline loops: CDR1 SNHLY, CDR2 FYNNEI. V lost 4 bases to trimming and J lost 2 bases, with 7 bases between them. The CDR3 covers 13 residues.

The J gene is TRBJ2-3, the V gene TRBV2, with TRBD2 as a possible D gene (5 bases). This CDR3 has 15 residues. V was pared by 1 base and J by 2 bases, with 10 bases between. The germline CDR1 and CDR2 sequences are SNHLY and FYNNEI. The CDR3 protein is CASSEGGPHTDTQYF. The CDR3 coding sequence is TGTGCCAGCAGTGAAGGAGGGCCCCACACAGATACGCAGTATTTT.

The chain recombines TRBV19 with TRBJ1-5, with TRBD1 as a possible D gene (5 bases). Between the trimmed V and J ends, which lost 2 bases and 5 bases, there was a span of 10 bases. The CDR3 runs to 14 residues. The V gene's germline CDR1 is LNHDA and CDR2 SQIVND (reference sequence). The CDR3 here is CASSIRGLHQPQHF. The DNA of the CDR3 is TGTGCCAGTAGTATACGGGGACTTCATCAGCCCCAGCATTTT. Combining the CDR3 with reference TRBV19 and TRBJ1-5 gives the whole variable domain DGGITQSPKYLFRKEGQNVTLSCEQNLNHDAMYWYRQDPGQGLRLIYYSQIVNDFQKGDIAEGYSVSREKKESFPLTVTSAQKNPTAFYLCASSIRGLHQPQHFGDGTRLSIL.

CDR3 loop: CASSPVQNEKLFF. CDR3 DNA sequence: TGTGCCAGCAGCCCAGTACAAAATGAAAAACTGTTTTTT. The V call is TRBV6-5, the J call TRBJ1-4; D remains ambiguous. CDR3 size: 13 residues. V lost 6 bases to trimming and J lost 5 bases, with 10 bases between them. Germline CDR1 reads MNHEY; CDR2 reads SVGAGI.